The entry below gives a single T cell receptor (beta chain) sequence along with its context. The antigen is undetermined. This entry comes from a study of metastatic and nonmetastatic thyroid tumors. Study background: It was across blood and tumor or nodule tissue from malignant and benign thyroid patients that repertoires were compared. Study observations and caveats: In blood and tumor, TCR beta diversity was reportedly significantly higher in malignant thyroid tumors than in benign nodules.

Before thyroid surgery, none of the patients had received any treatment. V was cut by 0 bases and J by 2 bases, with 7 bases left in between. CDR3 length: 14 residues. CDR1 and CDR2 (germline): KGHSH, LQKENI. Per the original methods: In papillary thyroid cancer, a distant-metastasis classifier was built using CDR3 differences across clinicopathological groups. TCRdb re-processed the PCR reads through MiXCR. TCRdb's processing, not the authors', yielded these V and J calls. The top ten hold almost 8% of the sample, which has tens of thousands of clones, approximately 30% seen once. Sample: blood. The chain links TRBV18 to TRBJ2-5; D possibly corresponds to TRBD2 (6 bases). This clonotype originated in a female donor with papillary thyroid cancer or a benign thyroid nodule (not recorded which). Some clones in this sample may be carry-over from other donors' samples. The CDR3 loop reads CASSPPGRQETQYF. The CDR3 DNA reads TGTGCCAGCTCACCACCAGGGAGGCAAGAGACCCAGTACTTC.